This T cell receptor (beta chain) was retrieved from a study of T cell repertoires in cytomegalovirus infection. Study information: Through public TCR beta signatures, both CMV infection and matching HLA type were indicated. Whole-study results and caveats: The response measured ex vivo was dominated by TCR beta clonotypes (HLA-C-restricted and CMV-specific).

TCRdb fed the reads into MiXCR, producing one record per CDR3 protein. The sample shows roughly 990,000 distinct CDR3 sequences, around 30% of them seen only once. Points on this clonotype: As yet, its antigen is unknown.

This CDR3 is 22 amino acids long. Germline CDR1 SGHNT, CDR2 YYREEE (reference sequence). J lost 2 bases, V lost 5 bases, and 26 bases had no gene match. The chain employs TRBV5-4 and TRBJ2-3, with 10 bases that match TRBD2. The sequencing used cultured CD8+ T cells from PBMCs, collected from culture after CMV antigen stimulation. The sequence came from a human donor in good health (CMV status not recorded). Some clones in this sample may be carry-over from other donors' samples. DNA of the CDR3: TGTGCCAGCAGTGGAGAGCTAGGGGGCGCCGGCCTAGCGGGGGCCATCACAGATACGCAGTATTTT. Its translation: CASSGELGGAGLAGAITDTQYF.